The 18 T cell receptor beta chains below come from one sample, sequenced in a study of blood T cell repertoires in COVID-19 (dated by TCRdb to 2020 to 2021). Library method: the immunoSEQ multiplex PCR assay. Entries here come from immuneACCESS through TCRdb and include only in-frame sequences with V and J called. Some clones fail to appear in such tables; in the studies checked, an unresolved V gene covers under half of the shortfall, and the cause of the remainder is unknown. Across this sample there are 390,000 or so clones, with about 90% seen only once. About 9.4% of the sample is in the top ten clones. Sequencing was carried out using peripheral blood. These receptors originate from a woman in her twenties or thirties with COVID-19, enrolled during active disease.

J is TRBJ2-7 and V is TRBV5-4; 8 bases fit TRBD2. The germline V gene encodes CDR1 SGHNT and CDR2 YYREEE (reference sequence). Trimming removed 0 bases from V and 3 bases from J; junction bases left unmatched: 8. CDR3 size: 16 residues. The CDR3 reads CASSLGESAGVYEQYF. The CDR3, as DNA: TGTGCCAGCAGCTTGGGAGAGTCAGCGGGAGTCTACGAGCAGTACTTC.

This chain connects TRBV9 to TRBJ2-5, with 7 bases identical to TRBD2. This CDR3 region has 15 residues. Per germline, CDR1 SGDLS and CDR2 YYNGEE. J was trimmed by 3 bases and V by 0 bases; bases with no gene match: 5. This chain's CDR3 is CASSVALAGEETQYF. CDR3 nucleotide sequence: TGTGCCAGCAGCGTAGCTCTGGCGGGGGAAGAGACCCAGTACTTC.

This chain uses TRBV10-3 with TRBJ1-2, with TRBD1 identical over 8 bases. CDR3 length: 16 amino acids. V dropped 0 bases and J dropped 4; count of bases not matched to a gene: 7. Germline loops: CDR1 ENHRY, CDR2 SYGVKD. DNA of the CDR3: TGTGCCATCAGTGAGTCGATTCAGGGGGCGGTCTATGGCTACACCTTC. It specifies CAISESIQGAVYGYTF.

To note about this clone: One junction end does not reproduce the germline sequence, and a read error may be involved. This chain uses TRBV6-2 or TRBV6-3 with TRBJ1-1; the D gene is possibly TRBD1 (6 bases). The CDR3 is 14 amino acids. CDR1 is MNHEY, CDR2 SVGEGT, per germline. CDR3 sequence (DNA): TGTGCCAGCAGTTACGGTACAGGGAACTCTGAAGCTTTCTTT. Amino acids: CASSYGTGNSEAFF.

This clone was recorded a few times. The CDR3, as DNA: TGTGCCAGTCACTTTGAAGCGGGAGTCTACGAGCAGTACTTC. Its protein product is CASHFEAGVYEQYF. The chain links TRBV6-5 to TRBJ2-7, with TRBD2 identical over 8 bases. V lost 9 bases, J lost 3 bases, and 10 bases stayed unmatched. CDR1 is MNHEY, CDR2 SVGAGI, per germline. The CDR3 covers 14 residues.

Here the CDR3 reads CASSFSLSSDEQFF. CDR3 DNA sequence: TGTGCCAGCAGCTTCTCACTAAGCTCGGATGAGCAGTTCTTC. The chain combines TRBV11-2 with TRBJ2-1, with D uncertain. Trimming left V 3 bases short and J 8 bases short, with 14 bases between. CDR3 size: 14 residues. CDR1 is SGHAT, CDR2 FQNNGV, per germline.

The V and J genes are TRBV3-1 (or the pseudogene TRBV3-2) and TRBJ1-2; D is unclear. Looked up from germline, CDR1 is LGHDT and CDR2 is YNNKEL (reference sequence). The V and J ends lost 1 base and 7 bases respectively, with 7 bases between them. The CDR3 has 12 amino acids. The CDR3 spells CASSQVESGYTF. The CDR3 nucleotides read TGTGCCAGCAGCCAAGTCGAGTCTGGCTACACCTTC.

This clone was detected only a few times. The chain is built from TRBV30 and TRBJ1-3; 8 nucleotides match TRBD1. The germline V gene has CDR1 GTSNPN and CDR2 SVGIG (reference sequence). The CDR3 is made up of 15 amino acids. V lost 4 bases to trimming and J lost 4 bases; unmatched junction nucleotides: 9. CDR3 residues: CAWTSDRGAGNTIYF. Written as DNA, the CDR3 is TGTGCCTGGACCTCCGACAGGGGAGCAGGAAACACCATATATTTT.

V gene TRBV7-2 combines with J gene TRBJ2-7, with D perhaps matching TRBD2 (6 bases). The V end was cut by 0 bases, the J end by 3 bases, with 9 bases between. Per the germline V gene, CDR1 is SGHTA and CDR2 is FQGNSA. There are 14 residues in the CDR3. CDR3 amino acids: CASSLAGGGYEQYF. CDR3 sequence (DNA): TGTGCCAGCAGCTTAGCCGGGGGTGGCTACGAGCAGTACTTC.

The chain recombines TRBV6-5 with TRBJ2-1, with 7 bases matching TRBD1. The germline gives CDR1 MNHEY, CDR2 SVGAGI. The junction had 8 bases not matched to a gene; V was cut back by 2 bases and J by 7 bases. The CDR3 consists of 15 residues. This CDR3 is CASSYGDRVRNEQFF. The CDR3 DNA is TGTGCCAGCAGTTACGGTGACAGGGTCCGAAATGAGCAGTTCTTC.

This clone was recorded a few times. This chain uses TRBV6-6 with TRBJ2-5; D is unclear. With 0 bases removed from V and 5 bases from J, the gap between germline ends came to 4 bases. The germline V gene has CDR1 MNHNY and CDR2 SVGAGI (reference sequence). This CDR3 region has 12 residues. CDR3 sequence reads: CASSYSRETQYF. In DNA form, the CDR3 reads TGTGCCAGCAGTTACTCGCGGGAGACCCAGTACTTC.

The J gene is TRBJ2-3, the V gene TRBV11-2; 9 nucleotides line up with TRBD2. This CDR3 spans 16 amino acids. Germline V gives CDR1 SGHAT, CDR2 FQNNGV. V lost 1 base, J lost 0 bases, and 2 bases stayed unmatched. The CDR3 nucleotides are TGTGCCAGCAGCTTAGTAGCGGGAGTCAGCACAGATACGCAGTATTTT. Its protein is CASSLVAGVSTDTQYF.

This chain joins TRBV18 and TRBJ1-5; D perhaps matches TRBD1 (5 bases). Germline CDR1 reads KGHSH; CDR2 reads LQKENI. V dropped 4 bases and J dropped 3 bases, with 13 bases sitting between them. This CDR3 spans 15 amino acids. The CDR3 DNA is TGTGCCAGCTCACTCCTCCGGGGGGACAATCAGCCCCAGCATTTT. It specifies CASSLLRGDNQPQHF.

The chain is built from TRBV6-4 and TRBJ1-2; the match to TRBD1 covers 8 bases. Germline CDR1 is MRHNA and CDR2 is SNTAGT. The CDR3 has 12 amino acids. V dropped 11 bases and J dropped 7; count of bases not matched to a gene: 9. CDR3 in DNA: TGTGCCGGAGCAGTGACAGGGGTTGGCTACACCTTC. Its protein is CAGAVTGVGYTF.

V is TRBV15 and J is TRBJ2-2; 9 bases map to TRBD2. The CDR3 loop spans 21 amino acids. The ends lost 0 bases at V and 1 base at J; junction bases unmatched: 15. The V gene's germline CDR1 is LNHNV and CDR2 YYDKDF (reference sequence). The CDR3 loop is CATSRDRRGLAPRRNTGELFF. The CDR3 DNA follows: TGTGCCACCAGCAGAGATAGACGGGGACTAGCACCCAGACGGAACACCGGGGAGCTGTTTTTT.

CDR3 in amino acids: CASKGLTHTDTQYF. The CDR3 DNA is TGCGCCAGCAAGGGACTAACCCACACAGATACGCAGTATTTT. The chain uses TRBV5-1 and TRBJ2-3; 7 nucleotides match TRBD2. The CDR3 extends over 14 amino acids. Germline CDR1 and CDR2: SGHRS and YFSETQ. V shed 6 bases and J 2 bases; nucleotides not matched to a gene: 6.

The chain carries TRBV10-1 and TRBJ2-1; D is perhaps TRBD2 (5 bases). The V gene's germline CDR1 is WNHNN and CDR2 SYGVQD (reference sequence). Trimming took 4 bases from V and 7 from J, leaving 8 bases between them. The CDR3 loop spans 12 amino acids. CDR3 nucleotides: TGCGCCAGCAGTGTTGGCGGGAATGAGCAGTTCTTC. Translated, it gives CASSVGGNEQFF.

The chain has TRBV18 and TRBJ2-7; 7 bases are shared with TRBD2. With 2 bases clipped from V and 0 bases from J, the junction kept 4 bases outside the gene matches. There are 15 residues in the CDR3. Per germline, CDR1 KGHSH and CDR2 LQKENI. The CDR3 nucleotides read TGTGCCAGCTCACCAACTAGCGCGCCCTCCTACGAGCAGTACTTC. Its translation: CASSPTSAPSYEQYF.